This TCR beta chain comes out of a study of CD8+CD57+ T cells in acquired aplastic anemia. Study-level background: Each DNA sample taken from sorted CD4+ and CD8+ cells came to around 2.9 ug on average.

Flow cytometry had shown expanded CD8+CD57+ cells in the patients chosen for sequencing. As a group, the patients uniformly had severe acquired aplastic anemia. Genomic DNA was employed as the template in profiling TCR beta VDJ and CDR3. Via MiXCR, TCRdb re-called the reads, giving one row per CDR3 protein. The profile shows around 200,000 distinct CDR3 sequences, 40% to 55% of them singletons. With 5 bases removed from V and 1 base from J, the gap between germline ends came to 3 bases. Germline assignment: CDR1 MNHEY and CDR2 SVGEGT. The length of the CDR3 is 11 residues. A few counts support this clonotype.

The TCR was taken from a human donor with aplastic anemia. The sample was sorted CD4+, CD8+, or CD8+CD57+ T cells (not recorded which) from PBMCs. V gene TRBV6-2 or TRBV6-3 combines with J gene TRBJ2-7; D gene uncertain. As DNA, the CDR3 is TGTGCCAGCAGTGGGTCCTACGAGCAGTACTTC. This sequence encodes CASSGSYEQYF.